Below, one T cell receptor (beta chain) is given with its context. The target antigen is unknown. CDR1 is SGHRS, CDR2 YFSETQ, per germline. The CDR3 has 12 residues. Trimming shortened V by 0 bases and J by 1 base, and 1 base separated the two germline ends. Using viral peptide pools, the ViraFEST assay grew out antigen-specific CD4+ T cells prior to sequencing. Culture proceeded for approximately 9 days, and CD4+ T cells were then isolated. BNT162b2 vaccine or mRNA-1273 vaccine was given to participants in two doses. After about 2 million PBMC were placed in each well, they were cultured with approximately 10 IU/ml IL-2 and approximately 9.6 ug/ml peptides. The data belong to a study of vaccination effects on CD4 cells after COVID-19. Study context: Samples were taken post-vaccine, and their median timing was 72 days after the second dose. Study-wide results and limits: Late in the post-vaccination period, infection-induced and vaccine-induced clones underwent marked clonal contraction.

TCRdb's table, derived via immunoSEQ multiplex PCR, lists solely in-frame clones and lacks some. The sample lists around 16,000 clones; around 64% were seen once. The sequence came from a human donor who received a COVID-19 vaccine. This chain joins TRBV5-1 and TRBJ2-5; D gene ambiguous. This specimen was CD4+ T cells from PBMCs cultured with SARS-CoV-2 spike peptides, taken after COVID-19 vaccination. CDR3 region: CASSLGQETQYF. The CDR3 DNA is TGCGCCAGCAGCTTGGGCCAAGAGACCCAGTACTTC.